The subject of this entry is one T cell receptor beta chain. This receptor's antigen is unknown. No base qualities exist here, and no much larger clone lies one base off it. The CDR3 starts with the cysteine, ends with the phenylalanine, and has 14 residues. Just CDR3 DNA is preserved here, 42 bases in frame from base 1. Ends trimmed: V by 7 bases, J by 9 bases; bases unmatched to a gene: 6. CDR1 and CDR2, per the germline V gene, are MNHNS and SASEGT. Preparation of the library involved the immunoSEQ multiplex PCR assay. The multiplex PCR relied on a mix of 60 forward primers for TCR Vbeta segments and 13 reverse primers for TCR Jbeta segments. The CDR3 region of rearranged TCR beta genes was amplified from genomic DNA with a multiplex PCR assay. The amplified TCR beta libraries were sequenced on the Illumina HiSeq System as 87-base-pair reads. The source study handled its data this way. In a later analysis, tens of millions of unique TCR beta chains were counted across the 650 to 750 repertoires, and roughly 9.9 million of these chains were shared by at least two donors. Raw reads were error-corrected and collapsed into unique sequences with a nearest-neighbor algorithm that merged closely related sequences to remove PCR and sequencing errors. Alignment of CDR3 sequences to IMGT reference sequences was used to assign V, D and J gene segments. For a sequence to be retained, at least a six-nucleotide match to both a V gene segment and a J gene segment was required. Rearrangements were called productive when the CDR3 lacked stop codons and stayed in frame with V and J; all others were non-productive. CDR3 was defined according to IMGT convention as the region running from the second conserved V-encoded cysteine to the conserved J-encoded phenylalanine. The earlier analysis of 500 to 750 of the donors excluded any sequence lacking an unambiguous match to a single V gene segment. An earlier analysis of fewer than 750 of the donors called V segments functional above 56.7% productive rearrangements and segregating when the between-donor standard deviation exceeded 5%. To diagnose cytomegalovirus status from the catalog of TCR beta chain sequences, a statistical classification framework was built. A later analysis assigned V and J genes by comparing TCR nucleotide sequences with IMGT/GENE-DB human TR gene sequences. In a later analysis, CDR3 sequences and most-parsimonious VDJ recombination scenarios were assigned using the TCRdist pipeline. In a later analysis, each TCR beta chain was defined by its CDR3 amino acid sequence together with its V-gene family, and reads without a unique V-gene family were excluded. To address suspected cross-contamination and a sequencing artifact, a later analysis removed roughly 640 highly shared, low-generation-probability nucleotide sequences. For each public chain, a later analysis derived a clonal expansion index from normalized ranks of inferred template counts within each repertoire. A later analysis computed generation probabilities with a VDJ recombination model fitted to out-of-frame rearrangements, and checked the results against IGoR. In a later analysis, TCR-TCR, TCR-HLA and TCR-CMV co-occurrence was scored with hypergeometric tests, and a repertoire-size bias correction was applied to TCR pairs. To estimate false discovery rates, a later analysis permuted the HLA or CMV assignments 20 times. In a later analysis, co-occurring TCRs were grouped using DBSCAN, and TCRdist sequence similarity was added for clustering within HLA-allele-positive subsets. Repertoires with fewer than 30,000 or more than 120,000 public chains were left out of co-occurrence clustering, as were five repertoires with anomalous nucleotide sharing. TCRdb's version of the immuneACCESS table is confined to in-frame rearrangements and falls short of the full clone set. An unresolved V gene accounts for under half of the shortfall where checked; the remainder is of unknown origin. V and J calls and clone size are copied from that table; D and trimming were computed from the DNA. This sample comprises over 250,000 clones, approximately 70% of them detected only once. The top ten constitute under 3% of the sample.

The data were obtained in a study of cytomegalovirus exposure and HLA in healthy donors (dated by TCRdb to between 2016 and 2019). Turning to the overall study: According to an earlier analysis of 550 to 750 of the donors, about 170 million T cells yielded 90 million to 140 million unique TCR beta sequences and 276 Gb of sequence data. Among around 400 genotyped donors of the cohort, an average of roughly 240,000 unique TCR beta nucleotide sequences were sequenced per donor, around 20% of them non-productive. To decide whether each TCR beta V gene segment behaved as functional or pseudogenic, an earlier analysis of approximately 590 of the donors relied on high-throughput TCR beta sequencing. HLA typing covered class I and class II loci at four-digit resolution. A later genetic analysis used genome-wide SNP genotypes for 398 of the 666 donors, treating that subset as a discovery cohort. A later analysis re-analyzed previously published TCR beta repertoires from 650 to 800 donors and added high-resolution HLA genotyping to study TCR occurrence patterns. Donor age, sex, ethnicity and CMV serostatus were compiled alongside the repertoire data. Rather than drawing on any new phenotypic data, the later analysis identified candidate immune exposures from TCR beta sequences and the way those sequences occurred across donors. The study combined high-throughput TCR immunosequencing, statistical association of individual TCRs with disease status, and machine learning to predict cytomegalovirus infection status. Of the roughly 400 genotyped donors, roughly 85% fell in the genetic ancestry cluster associated with self-reported Caucasian donors. Using immunosequencing, the study profiled T cell repertoires from approximately 700 subjects and related those repertoires to cytomegalovirus serostatus. Around 320 gigabases of sequencing data and tens of millions of unique TCR sequences were included in an early release covering about 700 HLA-typed donors. Besides the first cohort of roughly 700 subjects, a separate validation cohort made up of over a hundred different subjects was used. A handful of DR-DQ haplotypes were handled as single units for association and clustering because linkage in the cohort was strong. All discovery cohort repertoires had been generated on a single sequencing platform. The study aimed to test whether cataloging public T cell receptors could reveal signatures of past pathogen exposure. Typing coverage varied by locus: about 629-630 donors for A, B, C, DRB1 and DQB1; roughly 500 for DQA1; around 570 for DPA1; under 490 for DPB1.

The cohort comprised around 690 healthy bone marrow donors. At the time of sampling, every cohort member was nominally healthy, though immune exposures that went unrecorded were likely present. The donor was CMV seronegative and was included in the group of around 320 seronegative cohort members. Each donor provided a peripheral blood sample, and peripheral blood mononuclear cells were used for TCR beta sequencing. Genomic DNA was extracted from the blood cell samples with the Qiagen DNeasy Blood Extraction Kit. Study-wide findings and limitations: The authors suggested that the approach could potentially be extended to other disease states and immunological phenotypes. In a later analysis, HLA-associated TCR beta chains were found to be more clonally expanded and to have lower generation probabilities than equally common non-associated chains. According to a later analysis, parvovirus B19, influenza, CMV and Epstein-Barr virus appeared linked to several top co-occurrence clusters. A few of the identified cytomegalovirus-associated TCR beta chains were confirmed in vitro to be specific for cytomegalovirus antigens. In a later analysis, most CMV-associated TCR beta chains were found to appear HLA-restricted, with HLA associations seemingly driven largely by CMV exposure. In a later analysis, TCR association rates were found to vary across HLA loci, with the most associated TCRs seen for DRB1 alleles and the fewest for HLA-C alleles. Because HLA typing was unavailable for some donors at each locus, only the typed subset was used in association tests. In an earlier analysis of around 500 of the donors, most TCR beta V segments appeared in productive rearrangements about 87% or about 30% of the time, broadly matching IMGT annotations. The classifier was reported to diagnose cytomegalovirus status with high specificity and sensitivity in both the original and validation cohorts. The study listed 150 to 200 TCR beta chains as associated with cytomegalovirus. A further reported finding was that TCR beta sequences accurately predicted the HLA-A and HLA-B alleles for most subjects in the first cohort. Roughly uniform sequencing depth across donors was assumed in presence/absence analyses, although this assumption may not hold. CMV serostatus was the only immune exposure information available for the cohort. A later analysis associated 17,000 or so TCR beta sequences with specific HLA alleles at a false discovery rate of 0.05. When HLA alleles, especially DR and DQ, strongly co-occurred, attributing TCR associations to individual alleles was difficult. The sequencing pipeline was judged likely to have produced a cluster of highly shared sequence variants as a technical artifact. V-gene and J-gene trimming of TCR beta chains was associated with a missense DCLRE1C variant in a later genetic analysis, and the association was replicated in an independent cohort. Compared with the roughly 710-donor mean, donors in an Asian-associated ancestry cluster had fewer N-insertions in productive TCRs, according to a later genetic analysis. About 17 rarely observed V segments, including chromosome 9 orphons, were excluded from the earlier analysis of 550 to 700 of the donors because counts were too low. Most TCR sequences were seen in very few donors, while some public TCRs were found in many individuals. Correlated functional status among segregating V segments might reflect linkage disequilibrium, but an unknown experimental factor could not be ruled out. The 87-base-pair reads could not distinguish some IMGT-functional V segments, including TRBV6-2 and TRBV6-3, so those segments were excluded. Only TCR beta chains were sequenced in this cohort, and the absence of alpha or paired-chain data limited detectable features.

The clonotype comes from a female donor in good health and CMV-seronegative. The receptor chain draws on TRBV6-1 and TRBJ2-1; 13 of the junction bases match TRBD2. The sample consisted of PBMCs. The DNA is TGTGCCAGCACCAGACTAGCGGGAGGAGGTGAGCAGTTCTTC. It translates as CASTRLAGGGEQFF.